The 23 T cell receptor beta chains listed next were all sequenced from one sample in a study of human T cells and chemical hapten exposure. TCRdb ran MiXCR on the RACE reads and lists one entry per CDR3 protein. The top ten clones hold approximately 2% of a sample with some 94,000 distinct CDR3 sequences, around 11% of them seen once. Described time point: patch test 1, 2 weeks after DPC sensitization. The treatment was: therapeutic diphenylcyclopropenone sensitization with weekly scalp DPC. The specimen was whole blood, collected in connection with sensitization to the hapten diphenylcyclopropenone (DPC). All receptors derive from a woman aged 40-49 years with alopecia areata. Some clones in this sample may be carry-over from other donors' samples.

In its sample, this clonotype was seen a few times. The chain recombines TRBV11-3 with TRBJ2-1, with TRBD2 identical over 7 bases. This CDR3 has 17 amino acids. Trimming removed 2 bases from V and 7 bases from J; junction bases left unmatched: 14. Germline V lookup: CDR1 SGHNT, CDR2 YENEEA. The CDR3 reads CASSLTSGLGVWNEQFF. In DNA form, the CDR3 reads TGTGCCAGCAGCTTAACCTCAGGACTAGGGGTTTGGAATGAGCAGTTCTTC.

The chain combines TRBV11-2 with TRBJ2-3, with unresolved D. From germline, CDR1 is SGHAT and CDR2 FQNNGV. V was cut by 5 bases and J by 0 bases, with 9 bases left in between. CDR3 length equals 14 residues. CDR3 DNA sequence: TGTGCCAGCAGCGAGAGGTACAGCACAGATACGCAGTATTTT. Amino acids: CASSERYSTDTQYF.

V and J are TRBV20-1 and TRBJ2-7; 11 nucleotides line up with TRBD2. The germline CDR1 and CDR2 sequences are DFQATT and SNEGSKA (reference sequence). The CDR3 contains 16 residues. V trimming: 4 bases; J trimming: 2 bases; junction bases outside the gene matches: 10. CDR3 region: CSAMSTSGKRAYEQYF. As DNA, the CDR3 is TGCAGTGCTATGTCGACTAGCGGGAAGAGAGCCTACGAGCAGTACTTC.

V and J are TRBV20-1 and TRBJ2-2; D call uncertain. Germline V CDR1 and CDR2: DFQATT, SNEGSKA (reference sequence). The ends were cut back, 3 bases at V and 3 bases at J, with 14 bases in the middle. This CDR3 is 15 amino acids long. CDR3 loop: CSARYPSEDTGELFF. The CDR3 region has the DNA TGCAGTGCTAGGTACCCCTCGGAAGACACCGGGGAGCTGTTTTTT.

In this sample, this clonotype turned up many times. This chain links TRBV12-3 or TRBV12-4 with TRBJ2-5, with 7 bases aligning to TRBD2. The CDR3 contains 16 residues. The J segment lost 1 base and the V segment lost 3 bases, leaving 8 bases of the junction unmatched. Here the CDR3 reads CASSFLAGGVQETQYF. CDR3 nucleotide sequence: TGTGCCAGCAGTTTTTTAGCGGGTGGGGTCCAAGAGACCCAGTACTTC.

The chain carries TRBV28 and TRBJ2-7, with 12 bases identical to TRBD1. V lost 1 base to trimming and J lost 5 bases; unmatched junction nucleotides: 6. Germline V CDR1 and CDR2: MDHEN, SYDVKM. CDR3 size: 16 residues. For the CDR3, the DNA is TGTGCCAGCAGTTTATTACCGGGACAGGGGGCGAACGAGCAGTACTTC. Translated, it gives CASSLLPGQGANEQYF.

The chain carries TRBV28 and TRBJ1-2; 9 bases are a match to TRBD1. J gave up 3 bases and V 2 bases, and 1 base lay outside the gene matches. The CDR3 contains 14 residues. Germline V CDR1 and CDR2: MDHEN, SYDVKM. The CDR3 sequence is CASSLGTGYYGYTF. The CDR3 coding sequence is TGTGCCAGCAGTTTAGGGACAGGGTACTATGGCTACACCTTC.

The V call is TRBV11-2, the J call TRBJ1-1, with D unresolved. Trimming shortened V by 3 bases and J by 8 bases, and 10 bases separated the two germline ends. The CDR3 consists of 12 residues. Germline loops: CDR1 SGHAT, CDR2 FQNNGV. Here the CDR3 reads CASSFSGSEAFF. As DNA, the CDR3 is TGTGCCAGCAGCTTTAGCGGATCCGAAGCTTTCTTT.

On this clonotype: The junction does not match germline at one end; this may be a read error. The gene calls are TRBV7-7 and TRBJ2-5, with 9 bases matching TRBD2. The CDR3 has 14 amino acids. Germline-derived CDR1 and CDR2 are SSHAT and FNYEAQ (reference sequence). The CDR3 here is CASSLAGVGETQYF. The DNA of the CDR3 is TGTGCTAGCAGCTTAGCGGGAGTCGGTGAGACCCAGTACTTC.

The chain employs TRBV6-5 and TRBJ1-1; D perhaps matches TRBD1 (5 bases). The V gene's germline CDR1 is MNHEY and CDR2 SVGAGI. CDR3 length: 16 residues. V lost 2 bases and J lost 4, with 17 bases in between. CDR3 loop: CASSYRRGGSSTEAFF. CDR3 DNA sequence: TGTGCCAGCAGTTACCGTCGGGGGGGGTCTAGCACTGAAGCTTTCTTT.

This clonotype showed up just a few times. J is TRBJ2-1 and V is TRBV6-4; 9 bases fit TRBD2. The CDR3 totals 14 residues. Germline V gives CDR1 MRHNA, CDR2 SNTAGT. The V and J ends lost 4 bases and 8 bases, in that order; junction bases with no gene match: 6. The CDR3 DNA reads as TGTGCCAGCAGTGTCTTAGCGGGAGTCTATGAGCAGTTCTTC. Protein sequence: CASSVLAGVYEQFF.

This chain uses TRBV28 with TRBJ2-7; D gene uncertain. The germline V gene encodes CDR1 MDHEN and CDR2 SYDVKM. There are 13 residues in the CDR3. V was trimmed by 5 bases and J by 4 bases, leaving 12 bases between them. The CDR3 reads CASSRPQGYEQYF. The CDR3 nucleotides read TGTGCCAGCAGTCGACCCCAAGGGTACGAGCAGTACTTC.

Only a few counts were recorded for this clonotype. The chain uses TRBV7-9 and TRBJ2-7; 8 bases match TRBD2. The CDR3 has 17 amino acids. The junction had 11 bases not matched to a gene; V was cut back by 4 bases and J by 0 bases. Germline V gene lookup returns CDR1 SEHNR and CDR2 FQNEAQ (reference sequence). In nucleotides, the CDR3 is TGTGCCAGCAGCTCCTCGAGACTAGCGCGAAGCTCCTACGAGCAGTACTTC. Translated: CASSSSRLARSSYEQYF.

The CDR3 is CASSMDRGPPDTQYF. In DNA, the CDR3 is TGTGCCAGCAGCATGGACAGGGGTCCGCCAGATACGCAGTATTTT. V is TRBV7-2 and J is TRBJ2-3, with 9 bases that match TRBD1. The V gene end was trimmed by 5 bases and the J gene end by 4 bases; junction bases not matched to a gene: 7. CDR1 and CDR2 from the germline V gene are SGHTA and FQGNSA. The CDR3 is made up of 15 amino acids.

The chain carries TRBV10-3 and TRBJ1-2; D is perhaps TRBD1 (5 bases). This CDR3 has 14 residues. Germline V gives CDR1 ENHRY, CDR2 SYGVKD. V was trimmed by 2 bases and J by 7 bases, leaving 14 bases between them. The CDR3 region has the DNA TGTGCCATCAGTGAGAGCCCGGGAGGGGCTGGCTACACCTTC. Translated, it gives CAISESPGGAGYTF.

The chain uses TRBV11-1 and TRBJ2-2, with a weak D call TRBD2 (5 bases). Deletions cut 2 bases from V and 4 bases from J, with 17 bases between. This CDR3 comprises 17 residues. CDR1 and CDR2 from the germline V gene are SGHAT and FQDESV (reference sequence). The CDR3 protein is CASSLRHGGLITGELFF. CDR3 in DNA: TGTGCCAGCAGCTTACGCCACGGAGGACTGATCACCGGGGAGCTGTTTTTT.

The chain combines TRBV12-3 or TRBV12-4 with TRBJ2-3; TRBD1 might be the D (7 bases). With 6 bases removed from V and 6 bases from J, the gap between germline ends came to 16 bases. The CDR3 extends over 14 amino acids. CDR3 residues: CASSQGGPEDTQYF. The CDR3 DNA follows: TGTGCCAGCAGCCAGGGGGGCCCGGAGGATACGCAGTATTTT.

This rearrangement joins TRBV28 to TRBJ1-2, with D perhaps TRBD1 (5 bases). Germline V gene sequence: CDR1 MDHEN, CDR2 SYDVKM. Trimming stripped 6 bases from V and 4 bases from J, with 9 bases between. CDR3 length: 12 residues. CDR3: CASSPTVYGYTF. The CDR3 region has the DNA TGTGCCAGCAGCCCGACAGTCTATGGCTACACCTTC.

The rearrangement uses TRBV20-1 and TRBJ2-1; 14 bases are shared with TRBD2. This CDR3 has 22 residues. The germline gives CDR1 DFQATT, CDR2 SNEGSKA (reference sequence). J was trimmed by 7 bases and V by 4 bases; bases with no gene match: 27. CDR3 protein: CSAIGGAGTSGSTPVIGNEQFF. Written as DNA, the CDR3 is TGCAGTGCTATAGGGGGGGCCGGGACTAGCGGGAGTACGCCAGTCATTGGTAATGAGCAGTTCTTC.

The gene calls are TRBV7-8 and TRBJ2-7, with D possibly TRBD2 on 5 matching bases. This CDR3 comprises 15 residues. Germline V gives CDR1 SGHVS, CDR2 FQNEAQ. V was pared by 1 base and J by 4 bases, with 14 bases between. Here the CDR3 DNA reads TGTGCCAGCAGCTTAGGACGGACTGACCCTTACGAGCAGTACTTC. Translation gives CASSLGRTDPYEQYF.

This clonotype came up many times. This chain uses TRBV6-6 with TRBJ1-5; D is uncertain. Trimming pared 3 bases from V and 6 bases from J, leaving 12 bases between. This CDR3 contains 14 residues. The germline gives CDR1 MNHNY, CDR2 SVGAGI (reference sequence). The CDR3 coding sequence is TGTGCCAGCAGTTATTCAGGTGTCGGTCAGCCCCAGCATTTT. Amino acid sequence: CASSYSGVGQPQHF.

The V and J genes are TRBV29-1 and TRBJ2-7; tentatively, D is TRBD1 (6 bases). The length of the CDR3 is 17 residues. Trimming shortened V by 1 base and J by 0 bases, and 19 bases separated the two germline ends. Germline lookup yields CDR1 SQVTM and CDR2 ANQGSEA. The DNA of the CDR3 is TGCAGCGTTGAAGTTTGGGGCACAGGGCGAGTCTCCTACGAGCAGTACTTC. It yields the protein CSVEVWGTGRVSYEQYF.

This clonotype has just a few counts. The V and J genes are TRBV20-1 and TRBJ2-3; 8 bases fit TRBD1. Losses at the gene ends were 2 bases for V and 0 bases for J; bases not matched to a gene: 10. CDR1 is DFQATT, CDR2 SNEGSKA, per germline (reference sequence). The CDR3 extends over 17 amino acids. The CDR3 loop reads CSARRLSRDRSTDTQYF. In DNA form, the CDR3 reads TGCAGTGCTAGAAGGCTAAGCCGGGACAGGAGCACAGATACGCAGTATTTT.